This T cell receptor beta chain was sequenced during a study of T cells after yellow fever vaccination. This clonotype was counted ten times or more. Antigen specificity is unknown. Universal primer sites and UMIs were introduced during 5'RACE template-switching synthesis of TCR cDNA. A single record per CDR3 protein comes from TCRdb applying MiXCR to the 5' RACE reads. The sample contains some 350,000 distinct CDR3 sequences, roughly 4.3% of which appear only once. CDR1 SGHRS and CDR2 YFSETQ come from the germline V gene. The CDR3 has 15 amino acids. Germline trimming cut 2 bases from V and 8 bases from J; bases unmatched to any gene: 10. Findings and caveats of the study: Subsequent booster samples again held most clones from primary vaccination (96% CD4, 85% to 90% CD8). Repertoires sorted by FACS could include abundant clonotypes that are contaminants from the bulk population.

The sequence came from a man aged 18 to 30 who received the YFV17D yellow fever vaccine. J is TRBJ2-1 and V is TRBV5-1, with TRBD2 matching 7 bases. The sample here was PBMCs, taken 5 days after the yellow fever booster vaccination. The CDR3 DNA reads as TGCGCCAGCAGCTTCTACCCGGGGGGAGTTGATGAGCAGTTCTTC. Translation: CASSFYPGGVDEQFF.